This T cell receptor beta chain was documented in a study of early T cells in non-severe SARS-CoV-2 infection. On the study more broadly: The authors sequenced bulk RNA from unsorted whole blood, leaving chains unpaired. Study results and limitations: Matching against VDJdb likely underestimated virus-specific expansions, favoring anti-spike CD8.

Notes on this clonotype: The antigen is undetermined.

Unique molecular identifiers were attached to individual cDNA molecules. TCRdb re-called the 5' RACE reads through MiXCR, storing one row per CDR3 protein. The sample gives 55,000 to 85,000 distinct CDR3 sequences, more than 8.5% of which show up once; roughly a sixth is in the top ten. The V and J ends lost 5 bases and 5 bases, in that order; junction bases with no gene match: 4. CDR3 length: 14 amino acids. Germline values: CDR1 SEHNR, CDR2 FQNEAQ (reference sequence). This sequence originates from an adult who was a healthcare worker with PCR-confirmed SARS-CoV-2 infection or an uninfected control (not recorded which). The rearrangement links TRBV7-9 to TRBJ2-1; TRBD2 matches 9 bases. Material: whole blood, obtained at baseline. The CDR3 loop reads CASSPSGRNNEQFF. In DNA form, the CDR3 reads TGTGCCAGCAGCCCGAGCGGGAGGAACAATGAGCAGTTCTTC.